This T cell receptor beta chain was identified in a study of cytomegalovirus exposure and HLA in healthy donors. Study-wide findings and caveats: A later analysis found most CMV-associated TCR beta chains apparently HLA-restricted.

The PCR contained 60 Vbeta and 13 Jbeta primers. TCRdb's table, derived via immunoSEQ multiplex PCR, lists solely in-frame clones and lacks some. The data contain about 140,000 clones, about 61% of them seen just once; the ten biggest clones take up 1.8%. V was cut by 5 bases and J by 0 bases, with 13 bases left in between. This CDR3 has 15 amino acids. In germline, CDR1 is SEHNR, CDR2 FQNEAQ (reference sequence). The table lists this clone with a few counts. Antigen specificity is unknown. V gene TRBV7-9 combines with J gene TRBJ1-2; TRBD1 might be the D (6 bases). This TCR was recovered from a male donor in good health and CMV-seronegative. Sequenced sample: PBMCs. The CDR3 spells CASSAYRAPNYGYTF. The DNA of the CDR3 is TGTGCCAGCAGCGCCTACAGGGCCCCTAACTATGGCTACACCTTC.